These T cell receptor beta chains were read from a single sample in a study of shared clonotypes between healthy human individuals. The repertoire was sequenced with immunoSEQ multiplex PCR; TCRdb's copy has only in-frame clones and lacks some. The top ten hold approximately 1.5% of the sample, which has 980,000 or so clones, about three quarters seen once. The material sequenced was memory CD4+ T cells sorted from blood. The receptors derive from a man aged 18-30 years in good health. The CDR3 runs from the conserved cysteine through the conserved F or W. A D gene is named only where the DNA matches it firmly. Clone size is given for some rows only: seen once, a few or many times, or a class if the clone is expanded.

>-|11|TRBV2|TRBD2|TRBJ2-1
TGTGCCAGCCTTGAGCGGGGGGGGAAGTTCTTC
CASLERGGKFF
>-|13|TRBV7-2|-|TRBJ1-3
TGTGCCAGCAGCTTAGCCCCTGGAAACACCATATATTTT
CASSLAPGNTIYF
>-|13|TRBV29-1|-|TRBJ2-1
TGCAGCGCCCCTTCTAGCTCCTACAATGAGCAGTTCTTC
CSAPSSSYNEQFF
>-|15|TRBV5-1|TRBD2|TRBJ2-1
TGCGCCAGCAGCTTGCGGACTAGCGGGGGCGGTGAGCAGTTCTTC
CASSLRTSGGGEQFF
>-|14|TRBV29-1|-|TRBJ2-1
TGCAGCGTTGAAGTCGGACTCCCCTACAATGAGCAGTTCTTC
CSVEVGLPYNEQFF
>-|18|TRBV7-8|TRBD2|TRBJ2-2
TGTGCCAGCAGCTTACGGGGACTAGCGGGAGTCGGAACCGGGGAGCTGTTTTTT
CASSLRGLAGVGTGELFF
>-|15|TRBV7-2|-|TRBJ1-5
TGTGCCAGCAGCACGGGTGCGGAGCGCAATCAGCCCCAGCATTTT
CASSTGAERNQPQHF
>-|13|TRBV30|TRBD1|TRBJ1-5
TGTGCCTGGAGTGTACAACAGGGGCAGCCCCAGCATTTT
CAWSVQQGQPQHF
>-|14|TRBV28|TRBD1|TRBJ1-5
TGTGCCAGCAGTCCTGGGACAGGCTATCAGCCCCAGCATTTT
CASSPGTGYQPQHF
>-|14|TRBV5-1|-|TRBJ2-3
TGCGCCAGCAGCGTGTCAGGGTGGTCAGATACGCAGTATTTT
CASSVSGWSDTQYF
>-|13|TRBV5-1|TRBD1|TRBJ2-2
TGCGCCAGCAACAAACAGGGGAACGGGGAGCTGTTTTTT
CASNKQGNGELFF
>-|16|TRBV9|-|TRBJ1-4
TGTGCCAGCAGCGTAGCTGAGGGGGTGGCTAATGAAAAACTGTTTTTT
CASSVAEGVANEKLFF
>-|13|TRBV30|TRBD1|TRBJ1-2
TGTGCCTGGAGCGTGGCCAGGGGGGTTGGCTACACCTTC
CAWSVARGVGYTF
>-|18|TRBV19|TRBD2|TRBJ2-2
TGTGCCAGTACTCCAACTACGGCTAGCGGGGGGATCACCGGGGAGCTGTTTTTT
CASTPTTASGGITGELFF
>few|13|TRBV28|TRBD1|TRBJ1-4
TGTGCCAGCAGTGAGGGGACAGATGAAAAACTGTTTTTT
CASSEGTDEKLFF
>-|13|TRBV7-8|-|TRBJ1-1
TGTGCCACCCGCGGGGGCACAGACACTGAAGCTTTCTTT
CATRGGTDTEAFF
>few|11|TRBV29-1|-|TRBJ1-1
TGCAGCGTTGAAGGGAACACTGAAGCTTTCTTT
CSVEGNTEAFF
>-|16|TRBV5-6|TRBD2|TRBJ2-3
TGTGCCAGCAGCTTGGCAGCGGGGGGCCAGGGAGATACGCAGTATTTT
CASSLAAGGQGDTQYF
>-|15|TRBV27|-|TRBJ1-1
TGTGCCAGCAGTTTAAAGGTTGGGTTGAGGACTGAAGCTTTCTTT
CASSLKVGLRTEAFF
>few|15|TRBV30|-|TRBJ1-1
TGTGCCTGGATGAATAGTGGCTCACTAAACACTGAAGCTTTCTTT
CAWMNSGSLNTEAFF
>-|13|TRBV25-1|-|TRBJ1-2
TGTGCCAGCAGTGCAGGGTGGAACTATGGCTACACCTTC
CASSAGWNYGYTF
>many|13|TRBV29-1|-|TRBJ2-7
TGCAGCGTTGTGGACGATAGCTCCTACGAGCAGTACTTC
CSVVDDSSYEQYF
>-|14|TRBV6-1|-|TRBJ2-2
TGTGCCAGCGAAGGACCAGCGAACACCGGGGAGCTGTTTTTT
CASEGPANTGELFF
>-|18|TRBV9|-|TRBJ1-2
TGTGCCAGCAGCGTAGACCCTAATGGGGGCACAGCTAACTATGGCTACACCTTC
CASSVDPNGGTANYGYTF
>-|16|TRBV11-3|TRBD1|TRBJ2-5
TGTGCCAGCAGCTTTGGGGGGACAGGGGGAATAGAGACCCAGTACTTC
CASSFGGTGGIETQYF
>few|13|TRBV30|-|TRBJ1-6
TGTGCCCAGGCCCGGGGATGGAATTCACCCCTCCACTTT
CAQARGWNSPLHF
>once|13|TRBV6-6|-|TRBJ2-5
TGTGCCAGCAGTTACAGGGAGGTGGAGACCCAGTACTTC
CASSYREVETQYF
>-|14|TRBV30|TRBD2|TRBJ2-3
TGTGCCTGGACTCGAGCGGGAGGGGTAGATACGCAGTATTTT
CAWTRAGGVDTQYF
>-|15|TRBV5-1|-|TRBJ2-1
TGCGCCAGCAGCTTGGAGTCAACCCCCTACAATGAGCAGTTCTTC
CASSLESTPYNEQFF
>-|17|TRBV4-1|TRBD2|TRBJ2-7
TGCGCCAGCAGCCACCCGCCTGGGGCTAGCGGCTCCTACGAGCAGTACTTC
CASSHPPGASGSYEQYF
>-|15|TRBV5-1|-|TRBJ2-5
TGCGCCAGCAGCTCCCAAGACCCAGGGTCAGAGACCCAGTACTTC
CASSSQDPGSETQYF
>-|14|TRBV7-2|TRBD1|TRBJ1-2
TGTGCCAGCACCCGCGGTGGGACAGCCTATGGCTACACCTTC
CASTRGGTAYGYTF
>-|14|TRBV5-1|-|TRBJ2-5
TGCGCCAGCACCCTAGGGTCGGGGAAGGAGACCCAGTACTTC
CASTLGSGKETQYF
>-|16|TRBV7-9|TRBD2|TRBJ2-7
TGTGCCAGCAGCTCGCTCACTAGCGGGACCTCCTACGAGCAGTACTTC
CASSSLTSGTSYEQYF
>-|16|TRBV28|-|TRBJ2-3
TGTGCCAGCAACAGCATAGGGCAGAAGGGGACAGATACGCAGTATTTT
CASNSIGQKGTDTQYF
>-|13|TRBV15|-|TRBJ1-1
TGTGCCACCAGTACCGACAGAAACACTGAAGCTTTCTTT
CATSTDRNTEAFF
>-|15|TRBV6-4|TRBD1|TRBJ1-1
TGTGCCAGCAGTGACTCCGGGACAGTCAACACTGAAGCTTTCTTT
CASSDSGTVNTEAFF
>once|14|TRBV15|TRBD1|TRBJ1-5
TGTGCCACCGCTTTCGGACAGGGGAATCAGCCCCAGCATTTT
CATAFGQGNQPQHF
>-|13|TRBV30|-|TRBJ2-2
TGTGCCCGGGGAACCGGGAACACCGGGGAGCTGTTTTTT
CARGTGNTGELFF
>-|15|TRBV5-1|-|TRBJ1-2
TGCGCCAGCAGCTTGGCGGGGGACCGCCTTTGGGGCTACACCTTC
CASSLAGDRLWGYTF
>-|16|TRBV28|-|TRBJ1-1
TGTGCCAGCAGTTTCGGGATGCACCCCTTGAACACTGAAGCTTTCTTT
CASSFGMHPLNTEAFF
>-|11|TRBV28|-|TRBJ1-5
TGTGCCAGCAGTTTCGGTCAGCCCCAGCATTTT
CASSFGQPQHF
>-|15|TRBV9|TRBD2|TRBJ2-1
TGTGCCAGCAGCGTAGCGGGGGGGCCGCAAAATGAGCAGTTCTTC
CASSVAGGPQNEQFF
>-|13|TRBV4-3|-|TRBJ2-2
TGCGCCAGCAGCCAAACCAACACCGGGGAGCTGTTTTTT
CASSQTNTGELFF
>-|15|TRBV5-1|-|TRBJ2-7
TGCGCCAGCAGCCCGCGGGGGCGAGACCTCTACGAGCAGTACTTC
CASSPRGRDLYEQYF
>-|16|TRBV5-8|-|TRBJ1-2
TGTGCCAGCAGCTTTGCGGACAACCGGAGGGACTATGGCTACACCTTC
CASSFADNRRDYGYTF
>once|16|TRBV10-3|-|TRBJ1-5
TGTGCCATCAGTGGGGGGTTGGGGGATAGCAATCAGCCCCAGCATTTT
CAISGGLGDSNQPQHF
>few|15|TRBV19|-|TRBJ1-5
TGTGCCAGTAGGCCGAGACAGGACGGAAATCAGCCCCAGCATTTT
CASRPRQDGNQPQHF
>-|14|TRBV21-1|-|TRBJ1-1
TGTGCCAGCCTCCCGCGGGGGGAGAGCACTGAAGCTTTCTTT
CASLPRGESTEAFF
>-|16|TRBV7-9|TRBD1|TRBJ1-3
TGTGCCAGCAGCTTCTCCCTAACAGGGGCCGGAAACACCATATATTTT
CASSFSLTGAGNTIYF
>-|14|TRBV7-2|-|TRBJ2-7
TGTGCCAGCAGCTTCGGGCGGGGACTGAACGAGCAGTACTTC
CASSFGRGLNEQYF
>-|13|TRBV19|-|TRBJ2-1
TGTGCCAGTAGTGGGTTTGGGGGCAATGAGCAGTTCTTC
CASSGFGGNEQFF
>-|13|TRBV6-5|-|TRBJ1-2
TGTGCCAGCAGCGTGGGGAGGGCGTATGGCTACACCTTC
CASSVGRAYGYTF
>-|11|TRBV30|-|TRBJ2-1
TGTGCCTGGAGTGTGAACTCTGAGCAGTTCTTC
CAWSVNSEQFF
>once|13|TRBV6-6|-|TRBJ1-2
TGTGCCAGCAGTTACGTGGGGTTCTATGGCTACACCTTC
CASSYVGFYGYTF
>-|14|TRBV6-6|TRBD1|TRBJ2-4
TGTGCCAGCAGCCTAGGGGGCTTAGAAAACATTCAGTACTTC
CASSLGGLENIQYF
>-|17|TRBV7-6|-|TRBJ1-6
TGTGCCAGCAGCACCGGGTCAGCCCTCTCCTATAATTCACCCCTCCACTTT
CASSTGSALSYNSPLHF
>-|14|TRBV5-1|-|TRBJ2-2
TGCGCCAGCAACGTAGGGGAAGGCACCGGGGAGCTGTTTTTT
CASNVGEGTGELFF
>-|14|TRBV2|-|TRBJ1-2
TGTGCCAGCATTACGGAGTTAGCTAACTATGGCTACACCTTC
CASITELANYGYTF
>-|13|TRBV6-6|-|TRBJ1-2
TGTGCCAGCAGTTCCCAGGCTAACTATGGCTACACCTTC
CASSSQANYGYTF